This T cell receptor (beta chain) came from a study of blood T cells in healthy people across ages. PCR was performed a second time for about 7 to 11 cycles using a sample-barcoded 5' primer and a J-beta primer mix. TCRdb re-derived calls from the 5' RACE reads in MiXCR, one entry per CDR3 protein. The table records about 1,600,000 distinct CDR3 sequences, 42% of them present only once. Study findings and constraints: More naive CD4+ cells and higher diversity marked long-lived donors relative to aged donors. Naive and antigen-experienced cells could not be conclusively compared, given unsorted PBMCs. Estimates of diversity drawn from one million T cells were considered underestimates.

There are 12 residues in the CDR3. V dropped 5 bases and J dropped 5; count of bases not matched to a gene: 4. Looked up from germline, CDR1 is DFQATT and CDR2 is SNEGSKA (reference sequence). The table lists this clonotype with a few counts. Its specificity is not known. The J gene is TRBJ1-2, the V gene TRBV20-1; TRBD1 agrees at 8 bases. The receptor was derived from a woman between 18 and 29 years old in good health. The sequenced sample consisted of blood. The CDR3: CSASGGMYGYTF. DNA of the CDR3: TGCAGTGCTTCAGGGGGCATGTATGGCTACACCTTC.